The T cell receptor (beta chain) described here comes from a study of T-cell reconstitution after alpha-beta-depleted transplantation in children. Germline trimming cut 5 bases from V and 4 bases from J; bases unmatched to any gene: 17. Germline V gives CDR1 SGHVS, CDR2 FNYEAQ. This CDR3 contains 19 residues. Library preparation (for TCRbeta) was performed with unique molecular identifiers. TCRdb called the PCR reads again in MiXCR, with one record for every CDR3 protein. The sample carries almost 500,000 distinct CDR3 sequences, under 15% recorded once. This clonotype was observed a few times. V and J are TRBV7-6 and TRBJ2-7; 13 nucleotides align to TRBD2. Material: PBMCs from the stem cell graft donor, obtained from the stem cell graft. The TCR originated in a human donor who donated a stem cell graft to a child with combined immunodeficiency. CDR3 region: CASSRGLAGAKSQGYEQYF. CDR3 nucleotides: TGTGCCAGCAGCCGTGGACTAGCGGGGGCCAAGAGCCAAGGTTACGAGCAGTACTTC.